These T cell receptor beta chains were read from a single sample in a study of T cells after yellow fever vaccination. TCRdb ran MiXCR on the 5' RACE reads and lists one entry per CDR3 protein. The sample has about 240,000 distinct CDR3 sequences, 6% to 7.5% seen once. Sequencing used CD4+ T cells sorted from PBMCs, obtained 15 days after the yellow fever booster vaccination. These receptors were obtained from a man between 25 and 39 years old who received the YFV17D yellow fever vaccine. The CDR3 runs from the conserved cysteine through the conserved F or W. The listing skips clone size in some rows; elsewhere it reads once, few, many or a size class.

j_call clone_size v_call cdr3_aa
TRBJ2-6 few TRBV12-3/TRBV12-4 CASRTAGANVLTF
TRBJ2-5 . TRBV5-8 CASSPWTSRETQYF
TRBJ2-7 . TRBV7-7 CASTPGVGYEQYF
TRBJ2-5 many TRBV7-2 CASSRVVQETQYF
TRBJ2-1 . TRBV6-2/TRBV6-3 CASRLVYEQFF
TRBJ2-5 many TRBV9 CASSVGLSQETQYF
TRBJ2-1 . TRBV7-2 CASSLGSGTSYNEQFF
TRBJ2-7 many TRBV5-1 CASSLRTSGSSYEQYF
TRBJ2-2 few TRBV20-1 CSARSGGRTGELFF
TRBJ1-2 many TRBV29-1 CSVGAGTGGYGYTF
TRBJ1-5 many TRBV12-3/TRBV12-4 CASSSPPDQPQHF
TRBJ2-7 few TRBV5-4 CASSHARSGSYEQYF
TRBJ2-1 . TRBV5-1 CASSLNSDGGGEQFF
TRBJ1-2 . TRBV29-1 CSVDRRDRGLYGYTF
TRBJ2-1 many TRBV3-1 CASSQVSNEQFF
TRBJ2-7 many TRBV5-1 CASSLEQGINEQYF
TRBJ2-1 many TRBV7-2 CASSFSTFRGRHNEQFF
TRBJ2-5 many TRBV5-4 CASSFGGLTNQETQYF
TRBJ2-3 few TRBV6-1 CASRRDSITDTQYF
TRBJ2-3 many TRBV9 CASSKEGTQYF
TRBJ2-1 . TRBV4-1 CASSQERTLSYNEQFF
TRBJ2-3 few TRBV5-1 CASSLVAASSTDTQYF
TRBJ2-7 many TRBV7-2 CASSLEGARSYEQYF
TRBJ2-6 . TRBV12-3/TRBV12-4 CASSGQGLESGANVLTF
TRBJ2-2 few TRBV3-1 CASSQVQGGGELFF
TRBJ2-2 many TRBV7-2 CASSLGRTGELFF
TRBJ2-5 . TRBV7-9 CASSVAGGGRTQYF
TRBJ2-7 many TRBV20-1 CSAAPGLTIYEQYF
TRBJ2-4 many TRBV10-2 CASRPPASGGTKNIQYF
TRBJ2-7 . TRBV11-2 CASSPGQYF
TRBJ2-7 few TRBV10-2 CATLSGQGNYEQYF
TRBJ2-2 many TRBV28 CASSLSPRVVGELFF
TRBJ2-1 many TRBV11-2 CASSSGGNEQFF
TRBJ1-1 . TRBV7-2 CASSAGGGRAFF
TRBJ2-7 few TRBV7-7 CASSLDRAGEQYF
TRBJ2-5 many TRBV3-1 CASSQGMGHEETQYF
TRBJ2-1 few TRBV9 CASSVGQGLADLQGEQFF
TRBJ2-1 many TRBV6-2/TRBV6-3 CASSYTVAVENEQFF
TRBJ1-4 few TRBV7-6 CASSLVPSTNEKLFF
TRBJ2-5 once TRBV20-1 CSARPGDRGRETQYF
TRBJ2-5 . TRBV19 CASSIYIGETQYF
TRBJ2-1 few TRBV7-2 CASSPAPRAGGQFF
TRBJ2-1 many TRBV27 CASSYRQGPYNEQFF
TRBJ2-7 few TRBV12-3/TRBV12-4 CASSLALGLREQYF
TRBJ1-2 . TRBV3-1 CASSQPGTGGLRYGYTF
TRBJ1-5 few TRBV20-1 CSALQGDSNQPQHF
TRBJ1-2 few TRBV3-1 CASSQSPGEGYTF
TRBJ1-3 . TRBV12-3/TRBV12-4 CASSILSGDTIYF
TRBJ1-1 many TRBV6-1 CASSEEGAFTEAFF
TRBJ2-1 many TRBV12-3/TRBV12-4 CASSPGTSGAYEQFF
TRBJ2-5 few TRBV2 CASKPGTGEETQYF